This TCR beta chain originates from a study of cytomegalovirus exposure and HLA in healthy donors. Study-wide findings and caveats: Evidence from a later analysis indicated that most CMV-associated TCR beta chains looked HLA-restricted. The records held CMV serostatus as the only immune exposure information. Accurate prediction of most subjects' HLA-A and HLA-B alleles from TCR beta sequences was reported.

Amplification used 60 Vbeta primers and 13 Jbeta primers. Produced via immunoSEQ multiplex PCR; TCRdb's table is partial and in-frame only. The sample holds about 120,000 clones, more than 60% seen once. Comment on this clone: Antigen specificity is unknown.

Specimen: PBMCs. The TCR was taken from a woman between 40 and 50 years old in good health and CMV-seropositive.

CDR3 loop: CASSFRGGGTEAFF. In DNA, the CDR3 is TGTGCCAGCAGTTTCCGGGGGGGAGGGACTGAAGCTTTCTTT. The chain recombines TRBV27 with TRBJ1-1; tentatively, D is TRBD1 (5 bases). The CDR3 consists of 14 residues. V was clipped by 3 bases and J by 5 bases, with 13 bases between them. The germline gives CDR1 MNHEY, CDR2 SMNVEV (reference sequence).